The TCR beta chain under discussion was sequenced for a study of shared clonotypes between healthy human individuals. Overall study findings and caveats: Clonotypes shared by all four donors outscored non-shared clonotypes in generation probability. Only blood underwent sampling, and tissue repertoires likely differ.

The split of CD4+ cells yielded CD45RA+ naive and CD45RA-negative memory subsets. Note on this clone: The antigen is not known.

Sequencing was performed with immunoSEQ multiplex PCR; in TCRdb, only in-frame clones are kept and a portion is missing. This sample has around 990,000 clones, with approximately 75% found just once. CDR1 is MGHRA, CDR2 YSYEKL, per germline. This CDR3 has 14 amino acids. The V end lost 0 bases, the J end lost 13 bases, and 18 bases lay between the germline ends. This TCR was recovered from a man aged 18 to 30 in good health. Some clones in this sample may be carry-over from other donors' samples. V is TRBV4-1 and J is TRBJ2-5; weak D call: TRBD2 (5 bases). Specimen: memory CD4+ T cells from PBMCs. Noted subset: CD45RA-negative fraction. This chain's CDR3 is CASSQESRGGRLYF. CDR3 nucleotides: TGCGCCAGCAGCCAAGAGTCTCGAGGAGGTCGTCTGTACTTC.